This T cell receptor (beta chain) was retrieved from a study of glioma-infiltrating T cells. Whole-study findings and limits: Non-neoplastic patients had below-expected tissue-blood divergence, while all gliomas exceeded expectation.

Amplification of TCR alpha and beta CDR3 regions from RNA used iRepertoire nested multiplex PCR. One-step reverse transcription and amplification started from roughly 100-400 ng of tissue mRNA or PBMC total RNA. TCRdb analysed the multiplex PCR reads with MiXCR anew, one entry per CDR3 protein. Of about 4,000 distinct CDR3 sequences in the sample, roughly 31% were seen once. Only a few counts were recorded for this clonotype. The antigen remains undetermined. V lost 5 bases to trimming and J lost 8 bases, with 10 bases between them. CDR1 is SGHAT, CDR2 FQDESV, per germline (reference sequence). The length of the CDR3 is 13 residues.

Material: glioma tissue, nonneoplastic brain tissue, or PBMCs (not recorded which). This receptor was taken from a human donor with low-grade glioma or glioblastoma, undergoing nonglioma brain surgery, or in good health (not recorded which). The chain combines TRBV11-1 with TRBJ1-6; D remains ambiguous. The CDR3 spells CASSARLDSPLHF. Written as DNA, the CDR3 is TGTGCCAGCAGCGCCCGACTAGATTCACCCCTCCACTTT.